The 14 T cell receptor beta chains reported below all come from one sample, sequenced in a study of T cell changes during pregnancy in multiple sclerosis. TCRdb keeps only in-frame clones here, not all; method: immunoSEQ multiplex PCR. In the table there are around 44,000 clones, about 88% of which are singletons. The sequencing used CD4+ T cells from peripheral blood mononuclear cells, collected in the second trimester of pregnancy. The receptors shown here come from a female donor with multiple sclerosis, enrolled in a pregnancy study.

This clone occurred a few times. V is TRBV5-1 and J is TRBJ2-1; no firm D call. The CDR3 is 15 amino acids. The germline V and J ends were trimmed by 4 bases and 0 bases, with 11 bases remaining between them. In germline, CDR1 is SGHRS, CDR2 YFSETQ. CDR3 coding DNA: TGCGCCAGCAGCCAGGATCCCAGCTCCTACAATGAGCAGTTCTTC. As protein: CASSQDPSSYNEQFF. Based on the CDR3 plus reference TRBV5-1 and TRBJ2-1, the full variable domain is KAGVTQTPRYLIKTRGQQVTLSCSPISGHRSVSWYQQTPGQGLQFLFEYFSETQRNKGNFPGRFSGRQFSNSRSEMNVSTLELGDSALYLCASSQDPSSYNEQFFGPGTRLTVL.

The chain recombines TRBV9 with TRBJ2-2; maybe TRBD1 (6 bases). Germline V lookup: CDR1 SGDLS, CDR2 YYNGEE. CDR3 length: 15 amino acids. V lost 4 bases, J lost 6 bases, and 16 bases lay in between. CDR3 in DNA: TGTGCCAGCAGCAAAGGACAGATCAAGGCCGGGGAGCTGTTTTTT. The encoded protein is CASSKGQIKAGELFF. Full variable domain (outside the CDR3, taken from reference TRBV9 and TRBJ2-2): DSGVTQTPKHLITATGQRVTLRCSPRSGDLSVYWYQQSLDQGLQFLIQYYNGEERAKGNILERFSAQQFPDLHSELNLSSLELGDSALYFCASSKGQIKAGELFFGEGSRLTVL.

The chain carries TRBV6-5 and TRBJ2-4; 7 positions agree with TRBD1. CDR3 length equals 13 residues. The V gene end was trimmed by 10 bases and the J gene end by 6 bases; junction bases not matched to a gene: 9. Germline loops: CDR1 MNHEY, CDR2 SVGAGI. CDR3: CAIGDSIRNIQYF. Written as DNA, the CDR3 is TGTGCCATCGGGGACAGTATTCGAAACATTCAGTACTTC.

V usage is TRBV7-8 and J usage is TRBJ2-7, with 8 nucleotides matching TRBD1. Looked up from germline, CDR1 is SGHVS and CDR2 is FQNEAQ. The V segment lost 5 bases and the J segment 3 bases; nucleotides outside the gene matches: 6. The CDR3 spans 14 residues. This CDR3 is CASSGDRILYEQYF. Here the CDR3 DNA reads TGTGCCAGCAGCGGGGACAGGATCCTCTACGAGCAGTACTTC.

CDR3 DNA: TGTGCCAGCAGCCATCCTACGGAGGTCACCGGGGAGCTGTTTTTT. Its translation is CASSHPTEVTGELFF. The rearrangement links TRBV5-6 to TRBJ2-2, with D maybe TRBD2 (5 bases). Trimming cost V 4 bases and J 4 bases, with 14 bases left between them. The CDR3 totals 15 residues. CDR1 is SGHDT and CDR2 is YYEEEE in the germline V gene.

The J gene is TRBJ2-1, the V gene TRBV7-9; no firm D call. With 5 bases removed from V and 8 bases from J, the gap between germline ends came to 16 bases. This CDR3 region has 14 residues. Germline-derived CDR1 and CDR2 are SEHNR and FQNEAQ (reference sequence). This chain's CDR3 is CASSLSGAHHEQFF. The CDR3 DNA reads TGTGCCAGCAGCCTATCAGGTGCCCACCATGAGCAGTTCTTC.

The chain is built from TRBV18 and TRBJ1-1; TRBD1 might be the D (5 bases). CDR1 KGHSH and CDR2 LQKENI come from the germline V gene. The V gene lost 9 bases and the J gene lost 0 bases, with 14 bases spanning the gap. This CDR3 region has 14 residues. The CDR3 nucleotides are TGTGCCAGTAGACAGAGAACCATGAACACTGAAGCTTTCTTT. Its translation is CASRQRTMNTEAFF.

The chain is built from TRBV9 and TRBJ2-2, with a weak D call TRBD2 (6 bases). The CDR3 length is 15 residues. CDR1 and CDR2 (germline): SGDLS, YYNGEE. The germline V and J ends were trimmed by 1 base and 5 bases, with 12 bases remaining between them. The CDR3 DNA is TGTGCCAGCAGCGTAACGACTAGTGTAACCGGGGAGCTGTTTTTT. Protein product: CASSVTTSVTGELFF.

This clone was detected only a few times. The rearrangement joins TRBV7-6 to TRBJ1-1; D not resolved. Trimming took off 5 bases at V and 1 base at J, with 11 bases between the two ends. The CDR3 totals 14 residues. Per germline, CDR1 SGHVS and CDR2 FNYEAQ. The CDR3: CASSAQLPNTEAFF. CDR3 nucleotide sequence: TGTGCCAGCAGCGCACAGCTACCGAACACTGAAGCTTTCTTT.

This chain links TRBV9 with TRBJ2-7; D remains unclear. V was pared by 2 bases and J by 0 bases, with 9 bases between. Germline loops: CDR1 SGDLS, CDR2 YYNGEE. The CDR3 has 14 amino acids. The CDR3 region has the DNA TGTGCCAGCAGCGTTGGCAGTCTCTCCTACGAGCAGTACTTC. This codes for CASSVGSLSYEQYF.

The V gene is TRBV10-3, the J gene TRBJ1-3; D might be TRBD1 (5 bases). V lost 0 bases and J 6 bases, leaving 6 bases between the germline ends. This CDR3 has 13 amino acids. CDR1 and CDR2 from the germline V gene are ENHRY and SYGVKD. The CDR3 DNA follows: TGTGCCATCAGTGAGTCAGGGGAAAACACCATATATTTT. It specifies CAISESGENTIYF.

This chain links TRBV29-1 with TRBJ2-5, with 7 bases fitting TRBD2. CDR1 and CDR2 from the germline V gene are SQVTM and ANQGSEA. The CDR3 sequence is 14 residues long. Trimming removed 7 bases from V and 2 bases from J; junction bases left unmatched: 10. Written as DNA, the CDR3 is TGCAGCGGTGTGCCCACTAGCGCGCAAGAGACCCAGTACTTC. This sequence encodes CSGVPTSAQETQYF. The full variable domain, its missing parts supplied by reference TRBV29-1 and TRBJ2-5, is SAVISQKPSRDICQRGTSLTIQCQVDSQVTMMFWYRQQPGQSLTLIATANQGSEATYESGFVIDKFPISRPNLTFSTLTVSNMSPEDSSIYLCSGVPTSAQETQYFGPGTRLLVL.

This chain links TRBV5-4 with TRBJ1-4; TRBD1 agrees at 8 bases. The junction had 7 bases not matched to a gene; V was cut back by 1 base and J by 11 bases. CDR3 length: 14 residues. CDR1 and CDR2 from the germline V gene are SGHNT and YYREEE (reference sequence). CDR3 coding DNA: TGTGCCAGCAGCTTGCGGGGACAGGAGGGGAAACTGTTTTTT. It specifies CASSLRGQEGKLFF.

Here the CDR3 reads CASSLAGNEQYF. The DNA of the CDR3 is TGCGCCAGCAGCTTGGCAGGGAACGAGCAGTACTTC. This chain joins TRBV5-1 and TRBJ2-7; weak D call: TRBD1 (5 bases). Trimming left V 0 bases short and J 5 bases short, with 6 bases between. The CDR3 is made up of 12 amino acids. The germline V gene has CDR1 SGHRS and CDR2 YFSETQ.